Listed below are T cell receptor beta chains from one sample, sequenced in a study of blood T cell repertoires in COVID-19. The assay was immunoSEQ multiplex PCR, and TCRdb's table has in-frame clones only and misses some. The data contain 250,000 to 300,000 clones, about nine tenths of them seen just once; the ten biggest clones take up 2.2%. Sequenced material: peripheral blood. The receptors were sampled from a woman aged 25-40 years with COVID-19, enrolled during active disease. Both conserved end residues are part of each CDR3. Fields, in order: clone size, D gene, J gene, V gene, CDR3 protein, CDR3 DNA. The D gene is left open where the match is weak. Not all rows give a size; the values are once, few, many and, for expanded clones, a class.

NA,TRBD1,TRBJ2-5,TRBV5-4,CASSPGTGEETQYF,TGTGCCAGCAGCCCCGGGACAGGGGAAGAGACCCAGTACTTC
NA,NA,TRBJ2-2,TRBV18,CASSPDSPNTGELFF,TGTGCCAGCTCACCGGACAGTCCGAACACCGGGGAGCTGTTTTTT
NA,NA,TRBJ1-1,TRBV28,CASSTLDTEAFF,TGTGCCAGCAGTACTCTAGACACTGAAGCTTTCTTT
NA,TRBD2,TRBJ2-7,TRBV5-1,CASSPEGRETGEQYF,TGCGCCAGCAGCCCGGAGGGGCGGGAGACGGGGGAGCAGTACTTC
NA,NA,TRBJ1-2,TRBV30,CAWSVREVGGYTF,TGTGCCTGGAGTGTAAGGGAGGTGGGCGGCTACACCTTC
NA,NA,TRBJ2-7,TRBV30,CAWSVPRVGDYAQYF,TGTGCCTGGAGTGTACCGAGGGTGGGAGACTACGCGCAGTACTTC
NA,NA,TRBJ2-7,TRBV11-2,CASSPPGRDYEQYF,TGTGCCAGCAGCCCACCAGGCAGGGACTACGAGCAGTACTTC
once,NA,TRBJ1-3,TRBV5-1,CASSLGGSSGNTIYF,TGCGCCAGCAGCTTGGGCGGGAGCTCTGGAAACACCATATATTTT
NA,NA,TRBJ1-2,TRBV7-9,CASSFSLYGYTF,TGTGCCAGCAGCTTCTCTCTATATGGCTACACCTTC
NA,NA,TRBJ1-5,TRBV10-3,CAISEAPVGQGGNQPQHF,TGTGCCATCAGTGAGGCTCCTGTGGGCCAGGGAGGTAATCAGCCCCAGCATTTT
NA,NA,TRBJ1-2,TRBV19,CASKTPGGNYGYTF,TGTGCCAGTAAGACCCCCGGGGGAAACTATGGCTACACCTTC
NA,TRBD1,TRBJ1-3,TRBV5-1,CASSAGGAGNTIYF,TGCGCCAGCAGCGCAGGGGGCGCCGGAAACACCATATATTTT
NA,NA,TRBJ2-2,TRBV28,CASRSRGNTGELFF,TGTGCCAGCAGGTCCCGGGGAAACACCGGGGAGCTGTTTTTT
NA,NA,TRBJ2-7,TRBV5-1,CASSIAEGFPREQYF,TGCGCCAGCAGTATCGCGGAGGGCTTCCCGCGGGAGCAGTACTTC
NA,NA,TRBJ2-1,TRBV29-1,CSVEIGANYNEQFF,TGCAGCGTTGAAATAGGGGCTAACTACAATGAGCAGTTCTTC
NA,TRBD1,TRBJ1-1,TRBV7-2,CASSLGVRGLTEAFF,TGTGCCAGCAGCTTAGGAGTGAGGGGGCTCACTGAAGCTTTCTTT
NA,NA,TRBJ1-2,TRBV5-1,CASSFKGQGGYTF,TGCGCCAGCAGCTTCAAAGGGCAGGGCGGCTACACCTTC
few,TRBD2,TRBJ2-7,TRBV27,CASSPSGGTYEQYF,TGTGCCAGCAGTCCGTCGGGGGGAACCTACGAGCAGTACTTC
NA,TRBD2,TRBJ2-3,TRBV29-1,CSVGTSGTSDTQYF,TGCAGCGTTGGGACTAGCGGGACTTCAGATACGCAGTATTTT
NA,TRBD1,TRBJ1-5,TRBV7-2,CASSLQQGANQPQHF,TGTGCCAGCAGCTTACAACAGGGGGCCAATCAGCCCCAGCATTTT
NA,NA,TRBJ1-4,TRBV28,CASSSPLSGEEKLFF,TGTGCCAGCAGTTCCCCTCTCAGCGGAGAGGAAAAACTGTTTTTT
NA,NA,TRBJ1-4,TRBV6-5,CASSYQQTEKLFF,TGTGCCAGCAGTTATCAACAGACGGAAAAACTGTTTTTT
NA,NA,TRBJ2-2,TRBV10-3,CAIRPTGTGELFF,TGTGCCATCAGACCCACAGGCACCGGGGAGCTGTTTTTT
NA,NA,TRBJ1-5,TRBV28,CASSLSGAGSNQPQHF,TGTGCCAGCAGTTTGTCAGGGGCGGGTAGCAATCAGCCCCAGCATTTT
NA,TRBD2,TRBJ2-5,TRBV3-1/TRBV3-2,CASSQTSGRNQETQYF,TGTGCCAGCTCACAGACTAGCGGGAGGAATCAAGAGACCCAGTACTTC
NA,NA,TRBJ2-7,TRBV6-1,CASSELQREQYF,TGTGCCAGCAGTGAACTTCAGCGGGAGCAGTACTTC
NA,NA,TRBJ1-4,TRBV5-6,CASSLPGRVSEKLFF,TGTGCCAGCAGCTTGCCCGGGAGGGTTAGTGAAAAACTGTTTTTT
NA,NA,TRBJ1-2,TRBV6-5,CASSYSPQGANYGYTF,TGTGCCAGCAGTTACTCACCACAGGGAGCTAACTATGGCTACACCTTC
NA,TRBD1,TRBJ1-2,TRBV11-2,CASSFGQEENSYTF,TGTGCCAGCAGCTTTGGACAGGAGGAGAATAGCTACACCTTC
NA,TRBD2,TRBJ2-3,TRBV4-1,CASSPILSGRATDTQYF,TGCGCCAGCAGCCCGATCCTTAGCGGGAGGGCCACAGATACGCAGTATTTT
NA,NA,TRBJ2-1,TRBV9,CASSPNGLDNEQFF,TGTGCCAGCAGCCCGAACGGACTCGACAATGAGCAGTTCTTC
NA,NA,TRBJ1-2,TRBV29-1,CSVEEHPGIIGYTF,TGCAGCGTTGAAGAACACCCAGGGATTATCGGCTACACCTTC
NA,NA,TRBJ1-2,TRBV5-1,CASSLVYGSNYGYTF,TGCGCCAGCAGCTTGGTATACGGGTCAAACTATGGCTACACCTTC
NA,TRBD1,TRBJ2-7,TRBV19,CASSNSGTAVYEQYF,TGTGCCAGTTCAAACTCCGGGACAGCAGTTTACGAGCAGTACTTC
NA,NA,TRBJ2-7,TRBV28,CASSPLRQTYEQYF,TGTGCCAGCAGCCCTCTCAGACAGACCTACGAGCAGTACTTC
NA,TRBD1,TRBJ2-1,TRBV7-9,CASSSRKGGTYNEQFF,TGTGCCAGCAGCTCGCGTAAAGGGGGCACCTACAATGAGCAGTTCTTC
NA,TRBD2,TRBJ2-1,TRBV4-1,CASSQVGTSGRNRRQFF,TGCGCCAGCAGCCAAGTAGGTACTAGCGGGAGGAATAGGCGGCAGTTCTTC
NA,TRBD2,TRBJ2-1,TRBV2,CASSELGSGSVYNEQFF,TGTGCCAGCAGTGAACTAGGGAGCGGGAGCGTCTACAATGAGCAGTTCTTC
NA,TRBD1,TRBJ1-1,TRBV5-1,CASSLRAGGNTEAFF,TGCGCCAGCAGCTTGCGGGCAGGGGGGAACACTGAAGCTTTCTTT
few,NA,TRBJ2-6,TRBV7-8,CASSSQGRTSGANVLTF,TGTGCCAGCAGCTCCCAGGGCAGAACATCTGGGGCCAACGTCCTGACTTTC
NA,TRBD1,TRBJ2-2,TRBV28,CATRTGGLVELFF,TGTGCCACCCGGACAGGGGGCTTAGTGGAGCTGTTTTTT
few,NA,TRBJ2-7,TRBV14,CASSQDYRRSYEQYF,TGTGCCAGCAGCCAAGATTATAGGAGGTCCTACGAGCAGTACTTC
once,TRBD2,TRBJ2-1,TRBV6-5,CASIIAGPYNEQFF,TGTGCCAGCATTATAGCGGGGCCCTACAATGAGCAGTTCTTC
NA,NA,TRBJ1-1,TRBV27,CASSLRRETEAFF,TGTGCCAGCAGTTTAAGACGGGAGACTGAAGCTTTCTTT
NA,TRBD1,TRBJ1-2,TRBV29-1,CSVDRGRAGYTF,TGCAGCGTTGACAGGGGGCGGGCTGGCTACACCTTC
few,TRBD1,TRBJ1-5,TRBV28,CASSLGQGSQPQHF,TGTGCCAGCAGTTTGGGACAGGGCAGTCAGCCCCAGCATTTT
NA,NA,TRBJ1-1,TRBV11-2,CASSLARKSTEAFF,TGTGCCAGCAGCTTAGCTCGTAAGAGCACTGAAGCTTTCTTT
NA,TRBD1,TRBJ1-1,TRBV7-8,CASSLEIRGRGEAFF,TGTGCCAGCAGCTTAGAGATCAGGGGGCGCGGTGAAGCTTTCTTT
NA,NA,TRBJ2-1,TRBV5-1,CASSHTLTASSYNEQFF,TGCGCCAGCAGCCATACATTGACAGCCTCCTCCTACAATGAGCAGTTCTTC
NA,NA,TRBJ1-1,TRBV29-1,CSGGHSGTEAFF,TGCAGCGGGGGCCACAGCGGCACTGAAGCTTTCTTT
NA,TRBD1,TRBJ2-7,TRBV9,CASSGGADRGSYEQYF,TGTGCCAGCAGCGGGGGGGCGGACAGGGGCTCCTACGAGCAGTACTTC
NA,NA,TRBJ2-7,TRBV9,CASSSGEYEQYF,TGTGCCAGCAGCTCAGGGGAGTACGAGCAGTACTTC
once,TRBD2,TRBJ2-1,TRBV5-1,CASSPHFLAGGPNEQFF,TGCGCCAGCAGCCCCCACTTCCTAGCGGGAGGGCCCAATGAGCAGTTCTTC